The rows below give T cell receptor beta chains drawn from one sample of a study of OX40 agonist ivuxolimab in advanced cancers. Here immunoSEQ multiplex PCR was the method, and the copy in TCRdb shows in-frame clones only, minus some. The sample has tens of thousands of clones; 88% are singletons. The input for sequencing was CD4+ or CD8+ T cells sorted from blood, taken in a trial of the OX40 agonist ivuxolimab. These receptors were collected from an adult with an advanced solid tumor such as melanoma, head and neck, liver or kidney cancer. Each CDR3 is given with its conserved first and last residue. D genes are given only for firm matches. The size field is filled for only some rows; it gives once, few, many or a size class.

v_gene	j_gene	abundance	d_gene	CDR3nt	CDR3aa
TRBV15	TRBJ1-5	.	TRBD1	TGTGCCACCAGCAGCGTATTCACAGGGGCGGAGGATCAGCCCCAGCATTTT	CATSSVFTGAEDQPQHF
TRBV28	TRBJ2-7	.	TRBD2	TGTGCCAGCAGCGATGAGACTAGCGGGAGCTACGAGCAGTACTTC	CASSDETSGSYEQYF
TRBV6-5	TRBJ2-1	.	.	TGTGCCAGCATTAGGGACAATGAGCAGTTCTTC	CASIRDNEQFF
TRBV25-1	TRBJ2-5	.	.	TGTGCCAGCAGTGAATGGGAGACCCAGTACTTC	CASSEWETQYF
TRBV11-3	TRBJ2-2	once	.	TGTGCCAGCAGCTTATGGGTCGGGGAGCTGTTTTTT	CASSLWVGELFF
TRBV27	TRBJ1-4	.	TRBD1	TGTGCCAGCAGCCGGACAGGGGAATCTAATGAAAAACTGTTTTTT	CASSRTGESNEKLFF
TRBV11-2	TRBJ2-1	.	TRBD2	TGTGCCAGCACTGCGGGAGGTATCGTTAATGAGCAGTTCTTC	CASTAGGIVNEQFF
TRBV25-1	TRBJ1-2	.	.	TGTGCCAGCAGTGAAAGGGTTGACTATGGCTACACCTTC	CASSERVDYGYTF
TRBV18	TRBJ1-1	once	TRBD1	TGTGCCAGCTCAGAAGACAGGGGGAGTACTGAAGCTTTCTTT	CASSEDRGSTEAFF
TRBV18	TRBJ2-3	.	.	TGTGCCAGCTCACCACCCGAAGGAGATACGCAGTATTTT	CASSPPEGDTQYF
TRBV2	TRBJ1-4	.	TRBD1	TGTGCCAGCAGTGAGACCGGGACAGAGAATGAAAAACTGTTTTTT	CASSETGTENEKLFF
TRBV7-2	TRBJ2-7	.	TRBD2	TGTGCCAGCAGCCCCCCAGCGGGAGGGCCGTCCGAGCAGTACTTC	CASSPPAGGPSEQYF
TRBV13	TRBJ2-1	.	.	TGTGCCAGCAGCCTGAAGCGTTCCCATGAGCAGTTCTTC	CASSLKRSHEQFF
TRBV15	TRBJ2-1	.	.	TGTGCCACCAGCAGAACTATTGGTGAGCAGTTCTTC	CATSRTIGEQFF
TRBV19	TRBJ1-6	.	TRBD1	TGTGCCAGTACCCTGACAGGGGCGAATTCACCCCTCCACTTT	CASTLTGANSPLHF
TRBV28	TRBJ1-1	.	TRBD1	TGTGCCAGCAGGATACAACCTTCAGGACAGGGGGCGGGTGGGAACACTGAAGCTTTCTTT	CASRIQPSGQGAGGNTEAFF
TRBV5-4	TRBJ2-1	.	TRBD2	TGTGCCAGCAGCTTCGCAGCGGGGGGGGGTAACAATGAGCAGTTCTTC	CASSFAAGGGNNEQFF
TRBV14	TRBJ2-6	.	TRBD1	TGTGCCAGCAGCCAGAGACAGGGCTCTGGGGCCAACGTCCTGACTTTC	CASSQRQGSGANVLTF
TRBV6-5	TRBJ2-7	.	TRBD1	TGTGCCAGCAGTTACGCCGACAGGGGCGAGCAGTACTTC	CASSYADRGEQYF
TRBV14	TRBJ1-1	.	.	TGTGCCAGCAGCCAAGTTGGGGGCACTGAAGCTTTCTTT	CASSQVGGTEAFF
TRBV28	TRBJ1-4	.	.	TGTGCCAGCAGCCCCACGGGGCAGGGTAACAGTGAAAAACTGTTTTTT	CASSPTGQGNSEKLFF
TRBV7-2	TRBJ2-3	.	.	TGTGCCAGCAGTCGAGGACAGCTCACAGATACGCAGTATTTT	CASSRGQLTDTQYF
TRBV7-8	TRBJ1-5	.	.	TGTGCCAGCACCGATAGGACGGCAAATCAGCCCCAGCATTTT	CASTDRTANQPQHF
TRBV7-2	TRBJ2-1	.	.	TGTGCCAGCAGCTTACAGGTCAGCTCCTACAATGAGCAGTTCTTC	CASSLQVSSYNEQFF
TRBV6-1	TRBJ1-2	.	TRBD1	TGTGCCATCAGTGAATCGGTTTCCCCCCAGGGGGCGTATGGCTACACCTTC	CAISESVSPQGAYGYTF
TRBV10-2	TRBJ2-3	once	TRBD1	TGCGCCAGCAGTGAGTCCGGGACAGGGAAAAATTCAGATACGCAGTATTTT	CASSESGTGKNSDTQYF
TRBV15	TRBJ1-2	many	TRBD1	TGTGCCACCAGCCCGGGACAGCTCAACCATGGCTACACCTTC	CATSPGQLNHGYTF
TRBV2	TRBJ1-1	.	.	TGTGCCAGCAGTGAAACCTCCCTCTTGCCCAGAGAAGCTTTCTTT	CASSETSLLPREAFF
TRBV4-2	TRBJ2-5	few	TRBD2	TGTGCCAGCAGCCAAGGAGCGGGAGTGCGCGGTGAGACCCAGTACTTC	CASSQGAGVRGETQYF
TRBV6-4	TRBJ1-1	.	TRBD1	TGTGCCAGCAGGGCGGGACAGGCGAACACTGAAGCTTTCTTT	CASRAGQANTEAFF
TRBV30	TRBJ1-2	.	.	TGTGCCTGGAGAGGACCGTCAGGGTCAGTAGTAAATGGCTACACCTTC	CAWRGPSGSVVNGYTF
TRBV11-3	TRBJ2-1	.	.	TGTGCCAGCAGCGCGGGGACGTCAGGGGACAGTTCCTACAATGAGCAGTTCTTC	CASSAGTSGDSSYNEQFF
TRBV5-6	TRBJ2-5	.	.	TGTGCCAGCAGCTCAGACAGGGGAGGGGAGACCCAGTACTTC	CASSSDRGGETQYF
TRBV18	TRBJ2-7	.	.	TGTGCCAGCTCACCACCCTCAAAGCCCACCTACGAGCAGTACTTC	CASSPPSKPTYEQYF
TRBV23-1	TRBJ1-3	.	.	TGCGCCCGTACGGGGGGACCCTGCTCTGGAAACACCATATATTTT	CARTGGPCSGNTIYF